What follows are 23 T cell receptor beta chains derived from one specimen sequenced in a study of blood T cell repertoires in COVID-19. Method: immunoSEQ multiplex PCR; TCRdb's copy keeps in-frame clones and lacks some. The sample has about 230,000 clones, around 83% seen once; the top ten hold around 2.4%. Material: peripheral blood. These receptors came from a man between 35 and 55 years old who had recovered from COVID-19.

The CDR3 reads CASSQVVAGEYTGELFF. The CDR3 nucleotides are TGCGCCAGCAGCCAAGTCGTCGCGGGAGAGTACACCGGGGAGCTGTTTTTT. V is TRBV4-3 and J is TRBJ2-2; TRBD2 matches at 7 bases. CDR1 is LGHNA and CDR2 is YSLEER in the germline V gene. This CDR3 comprises 17 residues. Trimming removed 1 base from V and 3 bases from J; junction bases left unmatched: 8.

The rearrangement uses TRBV19 and TRBJ2-7, with a weak D call TRBD2 (5 bases). The V gene lost 4 bases and the J gene lost 5 bases, with 12 bases spanning the gap. Germline CDR1 LNHDA, CDR2 SQIVND (reference sequence). This CDR3 is built from 13 residues. Here the CDR3 DNA reads TGTGCCAGTAGTACTGGACCTAGCAACGAGCAGTACTTC. This gives the protein CASSTGPSNEQYF. Together with reference TRBV19 and TRBJ2-7, the CDR3 gives the full variable domain: DGGITQSPKYLFRKEGQNVTLSCEQNLNHDAMYWYRQDPGQGLRLIYYSQIVNDFQKGDIAEGYSVSREKKESFPLTVTSAQKNPTAFYLCASSTGPSNEQYFGPGTRLTVT.

The rearrangement links TRBV5-1 to TRBJ1-5, with D tentatively TRBD1 (5 bases). The CDR3 loop spans 15 amino acids. Germline CDR1 and CDR2: SGHRS and YFSETQ. V lost 0 bases and J 6 bases, leaving 13 bases between the germline ends. CDR3: CASSLAAGPGQPQHF. Here the CDR3 DNA reads TGCGCCAGCAGCTTGGCCGCGGGGCCAGGTCAGCCCCAGCATTTT.

J is TRBJ2-7 and V is TRBV6-6; 8 bases line up with TRBD2. CDR1 is MNHNY and CDR2 is SVGAGI in the germline V gene (reference sequence). The CDR3 sequence is 16 residues long. Trimming removed 6 bases from V and 3 bases from J; junction bases left unmatched: 13. CDR3 nucleotides: TGTGCCAGCAGAGGGGGAGCGGGAGCCTCTCGCTACGAGCAGTACTTC. Translation: CASRGGAGASRYEQYF.

For the CDR3, the DNA is TGTGCCAGCAGCTCGGGACAGGGGCCCCCTACGCAGTATTTT. Translated: CASSSGQGPPTQYF. The chain is built from TRBV7-8 and TRBJ2-3; 10 nucleotides line up with TRBD1. This CDR3 has 14 amino acids. The V segment lost 4 bases and the J segment 8 bases; nucleotides outside the gene matches: 6. Germline lookup yields CDR1 SGHVS and CDR2 FQNEAQ.

The chain carries TRBV28 and TRBJ2-7, with 11 bases fitting TRBD1. The length of the CDR3 is 15 residues. J was trimmed by 2 bases and V by 5 bases; bases with no gene match: 5. CDR1 and CDR2 from the germline V gene are MDHEN and SYDVKM. CDR3 in amino acids: CASSLGTGGAYEQYF. In DNA, the CDR3 is TGTGCCAGCAGTCTCGGGACAGGGGGTGCCTACGAGCAGTACTTC.

This clone came up a few times. The CDR3, as DNA: TGTGCCAGCAGCTTCACCGGGACAACCTCCTACGAGCAGTACTTC. This gives the protein CASSFTGTTSYEQYF. J is TRBJ2-7 and V is TRBV7-9; D perhaps matches TRBD1 (6 bases). Trimming stripped 3 bases from V and 0 bases from J, with 12 bases between. Germline CDR1 is SEHNR and CDR2 is FQNEAQ (reference sequence). This CDR3 has 15 amino acids. The full variable domain, with the rest looked up from reference TRBV7-9 and TRBJ2-7, is DTGVSQNPRHKITKRGQNVTFRCDPISEHNRLYWYRQTLGQGPEFLTYFQNEAQLEKSRLLSDRFSAERPKGSFSTLEIQRTEQGDSAMYLCASSFTGTTSYEQYFGPGTRLTVT.

This clone was seen only a few times. This CDR3 is CASSPWGESRYEQYF. The CDR3 region has the DNA TGTGCCAGCAGTCCCTGGGGCGAGTCGCGCTACGAGCAGTACTTC. V gene TRBV6-5 combines with J gene TRBJ2-7, with a tentative D call TRBD1 (5 bases). The CDR3 has 15 amino acids. Deletions cut 5 bases from V and 3 bases from J, with 17 bases between. The germline gives CDR1 MNHEY, CDR2 SVGAGI.

The chain has TRBV6-5 and TRBJ2-7; D perhaps matches TRBD2 (5 bases). The V end was cut by 7 bases, the J end by 5 bases, with 18 bases between. CDR1 is MNHEY and CDR2 is SVGAGI in the germline V gene. CDR3 length: 14 residues. CDR3 in amino acids: CASTQRLSWDEQYF. In DNA form, the CDR3 reads TGTGCCAGCACCCAGCGACTATCCTGGGACGAGCAGTACTTC.

As regards this clone: The identical CDR3 is also encoded by other nucleotide sequences in the sample. This chain's CDR3 is CASSLGGSGNTIYF. The CDR3 nucleotides read TGCGCCAGCAGCTTGGGAGGATCTGGAAACACCATATATTTT. The rearrangement uses TRBV5-1 and TRBJ1-3, with D uncertain. The CDR3 contains 14 residues. The V end lost 0 bases, the J end lost 1 base, and 5 bases lay between the germline ends. CDR1 is SGHRS, CDR2 YFSETQ, per germline.

The sample holds a few counts of this clone. V gene TRBV3-1 (or the pseudogene TRBV3-2) combines with J gene TRBJ1-1; a weak D match, TRBD1 (6 bases). CDR3 length: 14 residues. Germline V gives CDR1 LGHDT, CDR2 YNNKEL (reference sequence). V lost 0 bases, J lost 6 bases, and 11 bases lay in between. CDR3 sequence (DNA): TGTGCCAGCAGCCAAGATCGGGCAGGGGCTGAAGCTTTCTTT. This codes for CASSQDRAGAEAFF.

The rearrangement uses TRBV7-7 and TRBJ2-5, with TRBD2 matching 11 bases. Per germline, CDR1 SSHAT and CDR2 FNYEAQ (reference sequence). V dropped 5 bases and J dropped 2; count of bases not matched to a gene: 4. The CDR3 has 15 amino acids. CDR3 bases: TGTGCCAGCAGCATCATAGCGGGAGGGCAAGAGACCCAGTACTTC. This translates into CASSIIAGGQETQYF.

The chain uses TRBV6-5 and TRBJ2-3; D uncertain. This CDR3 has 14 amino acids. Per the germline V gene, CDR1 is MNHEY and CDR2 is SVGAGI. V was cut by 2 bases and J by 8 bases, with 14 bases left in between. In nucleotides, the CDR3 is TGTGCCAGCAGTTACGGCGACGACCCGGGTACGCAGTATTTT. It translates to CASSYGDDPGTQYF.

V gene TRBV2 combines with J gene TRBJ2-1, with 10 bases aligning to TRBD2. Germline trimming cut 2 bases from V and 0 bases from J; bases unmatched to any gene: 10. CDR1 is SNHLY, CDR2 FYNNEI, per germline. The CDR3 loop spans 19 amino acids. Written as DNA, the CDR3 is TGTGCCAGCAGTGAATCTAAAGCGGGGGGGCCGAGCTCCTACAATGAGCAGTTCTTC. Translated: CASSESKAGGPSSYNEQFF. Looking up the rest from reference TRBV2 and TRBJ2-1 gives the full variable domain: EPEVTQTPSHQVTQMGQEVILRCVPISNHLYFYWYRQILGQKVEFLVSFYNNEISEKSEIFDDQFSVERPDGSNFTLKIRSTKLEDSAMYFCASSESKAGGPSSYNEQFFGPGTRLTVL.

This clone was detected once. The chain is built from TRBV21-1 and TRBJ1-6; TRBD1, as called in the table, went unchecked against the DNA. TRBV21-1 is termed a pseudogene. This CDR3 comprises 17 residues. CDR3 region: CASSTTTTGGDNSPLHF. DNA of the CDR3: TGTGCCAGCAGCACTACCACGACAGGGGGAGATAATTCACCCCTCCACTTT.

The J gene is TRBJ2-7, the V gene TRBV27, with a tentative D call TRBD2 (7 bases). Germline V lookup: CDR1 MNHEY, CDR2 SMNVEV (reference sequence). The CDR3 length is 13 residues. Trimming removed 2 bases at V and 7 bases at J, with 12 bases between. The CDR3 region is CASSLMAGAEQYF. The CDR3 nucleotides read TGTGCCAGCAGTTTAATGGCGGGGGCTGAGCAGTACTTC.

This sequence joins TRBV10-3 and TRBJ1-3; 8 bases agree with TRBD1. V shed 2 bases and J 4 bases; nucleotides not matched to a gene: 7. Germline CDR1 is ENHRY and CDR2 is SYGVKD. This CDR3 is 16 amino acids long. The CDR3 loop is CAISEAAGGAGNTIYF. CDR3 DNA sequence: TGTGCCATCAGTGAGGCGGCAGGGGGCGCCGGAAACACCATATATTTT.

This clone was recorded only once. The CDR3 region is CASSLGEGPGGYTF. CDR3 coding DNA: TGTGCCAGCAGCTTGGGGGAGGGTCCAGGAGGCTACACCTTC. V gene TRBV7-6 combines with J gene TRBJ1-2, with D perhaps matching TRBD1 (5 bases). Per germline, CDR1 SGHVS and CDR2 FNYEAQ. The CDR3 spans 14 residues. The V end was cut by 3 bases, the J end by 8 bases, with 16 bases between.

The chain recombines TRBV11-2 with TRBJ2-7, with D possibly being TRBD2 (5 bases). The germline V gene encodes CDR1 SGHAT and CDR2 FQNNGV. The CDR3 consists of 12 residues. V was pared by 5 bases and J by 3 bases, with 8 bases between. CDR3 amino acids: CASSPRGYEQYF. CDR3 nucleotide sequence: TGTGCCAGCAGCCCCCGGGGCTACGAGCAGTACTTC. The whole variable domain, filled in from reference TRBV11-2 and TRBJ2-7, reads EAGVAQSPRYKIIEKRQSVAFWCNPISGHATLYWYQQILGQGPKLLIQFQNNGVVDDSQLPKDRFSAERLKGVDSTLKIQPAKLEDSAVYLCASSPRGYEQYFGPGTRLTVT.

The CDR3 spells CASPDRKETQYF. CDR3 nucleotides: TGTGCCAGCCCTGACAGGAAAGAGACCCAGTACTTC. The chain employs TRBV5-4 and TRBJ2-5, with a possible D match to TRBD1 (6 bases). The germline V gene has CDR1 SGHNT and CDR2 YYREEE (reference sequence). CDR3 length: 12 amino acids. The germline V and J ends were trimmed by 7 bases and 3 bases, with 10 bases remaining between them.

This rearrangement joins TRBV12-3 or TRBV12-4 to TRBJ2-5; weak D call: TRBD1 (6 bases). CDR3 length: 13 amino acids. The V end was cut by 5 bases, the J end by 5 bases, with 12 bases between. The DNA for the CDR3 is TGTGCCAGCAGTCCACAGGGATACGAGACCCAGTACTTC. Encoded protein: CASSPQGYETQYF.

This chain joins TRBV7-2 and TRBJ1-4; a weak D match, TRBD1 (5 bases). Trimming took off 2 bases at V and 7 bases at J, with 17 bases between the two ends. The germline CDR1 and CDR2 sequences are SGHTA and FQGNSA. The CDR3 loop spans 16 amino acids. In DNA form, the CDR3 reads TGTGCCAGCAGCTTATCGACAGTGGGCTGGGGTGAAAAACTGTTTTTT. It codes for CASSLSTVGWGEKLFF.

The chain uses TRBV6-1 and TRBJ1-1; D remains unclear. From germline, CDR1 is MNHNS and CDR2 SASEGT. V was trimmed by 1 base and J by 5 bases, leaving 11 bases between them. This CDR3 has 14 amino acids. The CDR3 coding sequence is TGTGCCAGCAGTGAAGACAGAGTCCTAACTGAAGCTTTCTTT. Protein product: CASSEDRVLTEAFF.